This T cell receptor (beta chain) was profiled in a study of regulatory T cells in long-lasting Graves disease (dated by TCRdb to the early 2020s). Broadly, across the study: Persistent Graves' disease was defined as persistently positive TSH receptor autoantibodies together with antithyroid drug treatment for over 5 years. On average, persistent Graves' disease patients in the clinical cohort had been on antithyroid drugs for about 9.3 years. The study took place in China and was registered as a clinical trial. A total of approximately 35 samples were covered by TCR sequencing, comprising approximately 13 persistent and around 20 newly diagnosed Graves' disease patients. Peripheral blood TCR sequencing and RNA sequencing compared persistent Graves' disease patients with newly diagnosed Graves' disease patients. Findings and caveats that apply to the study as a whole: TRBV28, TRBJ1-2 and TRBJ2-5 were preferentially used in persistent disease, while TRBV20-1 and TRBJ2-1 were favored in newly diagnosed disease. Sequencing and analysis were restricted to the TCR beta chain. Because the primary lesion, thyroid tissue, could not be accessed, the study looked at peripheral blood alone. Persistent patients shared more public clonotypes among themselves (under 3,000) than newly diagnosed patients did (approximately 870). The authors noted that the small sample size was a limitation that may lower accuracy. Lower TCR Shannon entropy and fewer highly expanded clones were observed in persistent Graves' disease patients than in newly diagnosed patients, which suggested clonal expansion.

Library generation was performed with multiplex PCR. TCRdb lists the instrument as Illumina HiSeq 4000. TCR beta libraries were built with iRepertoire HTBI primers and Arm-PCR amplification of CDR3 regions. Before sequencing, the PCR products underwent gel purification. In the authors' own workflow: Across samples, about 64 TRBV and 14 TRBJ segments were identified and used for gene usage analysis of CDR3 amino acid clonotypes. COPE and FqMerger were used to merge the filtered high-quality paired reads into contigs. BLAST was used to align contigs to IMGT TRBV, TRBD and TRBJ reference genes, and CDR3 was defined according to IMGT. Highly expanded clones were defined as clonotypes with a frequency above 0.1%. Shannon entropy served as the measure of repertoire diversity, while the Gini coefficient captured V-J evenness. Clonotypes shared by more than one individual were considered public. TCRdb reprocessing: public reads trimmed at Q25 with fastp, clones called with MiXCR, in-frame beta chains kept. Each entry merges the rows of one CDR3 protein and shows their most common DNA and genes. The V and J calls and clone size come from TCRdb's table, not from the authors' own analysis. The sample has around 460,000 distinct CDR3 sequences on record, around a fifth of them singletons. The leading ten clones occupy more than 6% of the sample.

Only a few counts were recorded for this clonotype. Its antigen is unknown. No much larger clone is present one base from it, and per-base qualities are unavailable. The germline V end is reduced by 1 base and the J end by 2 bases; junction bases left unmatched: 8. Inclusive of the bounding cysteine and phenylalanine, the CDR3 is 18 residues long. The DNA shown is the 54-base CDR3, in frame from base 1. Looking up the germline V gene yields CDR1 SGHTA and CDR2 FQGTGA. The meaning of the sample's time point label: persistent/refractory GD, antithyroid drugs over 5 years with positive TRAb. RNA was extracted from PBMCs in TRIzol for both TCR sequencing and RNA sequencing. Graves' disease was diagnosed according to American Thyroid Association guidelines. Patients were recruited from an endocrinology department in Xi'an, China. Each patient gave around 9.2 milliliters of peripheral blood, collected in an EDTA anticoagulant tube. PBMCs were isolated by Ficoll Paque Plus density gradient separation without further T cell sorting. An Agilent 2100 Bioanalyzer and agarose gel were used to assess RNA quality, and a NanoDrop 2000 was used to measure RNA concentration.

The TCR comes from a female donor with Graves disease. The rearranged chain carries TRBV7-3 and TRBJ2-5, with 12 junctional bases fitting TRBD2. This material consisted of peripheral blood mononuclear cells (PBMCs), taken when the disease was refractory, from a patient treated with antithyroid drugs. In nucleotides, the sequence is TGTGCCAGCAGCTTAAATCCTCCTAGCGGGGGGGATCAAGAGACCCAGTACTTC. Translation gives CASSLNPPSGGDQETQYF.